The entry below gives a single T cell receptor beta chain sequence along with its context. The data derive from a study of blood T cell repertoires in COVID-19. Overall study context: Collection of acute and convalescent COVID-19 samples took place in the United States, Italy and Spain. The cDNA or gDNA used as material had been derived from T cells, B-cell-depleted T cells, or PBMCs.

V was shortened by 3 bases and J by 0 bases, with 9 bases between the two germline ends. Germline lookup yields CDR1 DFQATT and CDR2 SNEGSKA (reference sequence). This CDR3 region has 14 residues. Per the original methods: From reference gene primer amplification, estimates of nucleated cell counts were derived. This table comes from immunoSEQ multiplex PCR, and its TCRdb copy is limited to in-frame clones, with some not included. V and J calls and clone size are those listed in that table; D and trimming were worked out from the DNA. The sample holds more than 250,000 clones, 88% seen once. The Seattle patients, enrolled during active infection, were followed longitudinally.

The sequenced material came from peripheral blood. J is TRBJ2-1 and V is TRBV20-1; the D is unclear. This sequence originates from a woman aged 25-40 years with COVID-19, enrolled during active disease. The CDR3 DNA follows: TGCAGTGCTAGTTACTGGAGCTCCTACAATGAGCAGTTCTTC. Translating it yields CSASYWSSYNEQFF.